These 26 T cell receptor beta chains originate from one sample sequenced in a study of blood T cell repertoires in COVID-19. This table comes from immunoSEQ multiplex PCR, and its TCRdb copy is limited to in-frame clones, with some not included. The sample contains roughly 120,000 clones, 79% of which appear only once. Sequences were obtained from peripheral blood. Receptor source: an elderly woman with acute or convalescent COVID-19.

The chain combines TRBV19 with TRBJ2-1; 8 bases map to TRBD1. CDR3 length equals 15 residues. Germline-derived CDR1 and CDR2 are LNHDA and SQIVND (reference sequence). V trimming: 6 bases; J trimming: 0 bases; junction bases outside the gene matches: 4. This CDR3 reads CASSIDRGSYNEQFF. The CDR3 DNA follows: TGTGCCAGTAGCATCGACAGGGGCTCCTACAATGAGCAGTTCTTC.

This clone was seen only a few times. V is TRBV28 and J is TRBJ2-7; maybe TRBD1 (6 bases). The germline V gene encodes CDR1 MDHEN and CDR2 SYDVKM. The CDR3 runs to 15 residues. Trimming removed 2 bases at V and 0 bases at J, with 11 bases between. The CDR3 sequence: CASSLGRGTSYEQYF. The CDR3 DNA reads as TGTGCCAGCAGTTTAGGCAGGGGAACCTCCTACGAGCAGTACTTC.

The chain links TRBV19 to TRBJ1-1; TRBD1 might be the D (6 bases). Trimming pared 3 bases from V and 0 bases from J, leaving 11 bases between. The CDR3 has 15 amino acids. The germline CDR1 and CDR2 sequences are LNHDA and SQIVND (reference sequence). Here the CDR3 DNA reads TGTGCCAGTAGTATTCGGACAGTCATGAACACTGAAGCTTTCTTT. It is translated as CASSIRTVMNTEAFF.

The chain links TRBV29-1 to TRBJ1-2; D not resolved. Trimming cost V 3 bases and J 5 bases, with 10 bases left between them. The CDR3 length is 12 residues. CDR1 and CDR2 from the germline V gene are SQVTM and ANQGSEA. The CDR3 DNA is TGCAGCGTTGACAGAAATGCTTATGGCTACACCTTC. As protein: CSVDRNAYGYTF.

The V call is TRBV6-5, the J call TRBJ2-1; the match to TRBD2 covers 7 bases. Germline V lookup: CDR1 MNHEY, CDR2 SVGAGI. Losses at the gene ends were 0 bases for V and 5 bases for J; bases not matched to a gene: 4. The CDR3 is 15 amino acids. CDR3: CASSYSGGIHNEQFF. CDR3 DNA sequence: TGTGCCAGCAGTTACTCGGGGGGGATCCACAATGAGCAGTTCTTC.

The rearrangement links TRBV19 to TRBJ1-1, with D tentatively TRBD1 (5 bases). The V gene's germline CDR1 is LNHDA and CDR2 SQIVND (reference sequence). Trimming removed 3 bases at V and 11 bases at J, with 16 bases between. The CDR3 is 13 amino acids. The DNA of the CDR3 is TGTGCCAGTAGTATTCGAAGGGGCGCTAGGGCTTTCTTT. Translation: CASSIRRGARAFF.

The chain is built from TRBV2 and TRBJ1-4, with TRBD1 matching over 8 bases. V lost 3 bases, J lost 4 bases, and 4 bases stayed unmatched. The CDR3 totals 15 residues. Germline V gene lookup returns CDR1 SNHLY and CDR2 FYNNEI. CDR3 amino acids: CASSEGTGYNEKLFF. DNA of the CDR3: TGTGCCAGCAGTGAGGGGACAGGTTATAATGAAAAACTGTTTTTT.

The CDR3 is CASSGSWGATGGARAKNIQYF. CDR3 in DNA: TGTGCCAGCAGCGGCTCGTGGGGGGCGACAGGGGGCGCTCGGGCCAAAAACATTCAGTACTTC. The gene calls are TRBV21-1 and TRBJ2-4; the table assigns TRBD1, which was not confirmed against the DNA. TRBV21-1 is a listed pseudogene. The CDR3 consists of 21 residues.

The DNA for the CDR3 is TGTGCCAGTAGTATAGACCTCAGGGATCCAGGAGGGACCGGGGAGCTGTTTTTT. As protein: CASSIDLRDPGGTGELFF. This sequence joins TRBV19 and TRBJ2-2; possible D gene TRBD2, 6 bases. The germline CDR1 and CDR2 sequences are LNHDA and SQIVND (reference sequence). Trimming stripped 0 bases from V and 5 bases from J, with 19 bases between. The CDR3 has 18 residues.

This chain uses TRBV19 with TRBJ1-1; perhaps TRBD1 as D (6 bases). The V end was cut by 7 bases, the J end by 1 base, with 22 bases between. CDR1 is LNHDA, CDR2 SQIVND, per germline (reference sequence). This CDR3 comprises 17 residues. The CDR3 DNA is TGTGCCAGTACTAGGGACACCCAGCCTGGTGGGAACACTGAAGCTTTCTTT. It encodes CASTRDTQPGGNTEAFF.

The genes are TRBV19 and TRBJ1-2; D gene uncertain. V lost 3 bases, J lost 13 bases, and 18 bases lay in between. Germline CDR1 and CDR2: LNHDA and SQIVND (reference sequence). CDR3 length equals 13 residues. In DNA form, the CDR3 reads TGTGCCAGTAGTATTGGCTCCAGGCGTCTATTCACCTTC. Protein product: CASSIGSRRLFTF.

The rearrangement joins TRBV7-3 to TRBJ2-2; D may be TRBD2 (6 bases). Germline CDR1 reads SGHTA; CDR2 reads FQGTGA. Trimming cost V 1 base and J 5 bases, with 8 bases left between them. The CDR3 has 14 amino acids. CDR3 nucleotides: TGTGCCAGCAGCTTAATTGGAGGGACCGGGGAGCTGTTTTTT. This sequence encodes CASSLIGGTGELFF.

For the CDR3, the DNA is TGTGCCAGCAGCCGGACAGGGGGGTCGAACACTGAAGCTTTCTTT. It specifies CASSRTGGSNTEAFF. The chain joins TRBV7-2 to TRBJ1-1; 10 bases fit TRBD1. V lost 5 bases to trimming and J lost 1 base; unmatched junction nucleotides: 4. CDR1 and CDR2 (germline): SGHTA, FQGNSA. This CDR3 region has 15 residues. The variable domain in full, with the rest retrieved from reference TRBV7-2 and TRBJ1-1, is GAGVSQSPSNKVTEKGKDVELRCDPISGHTALYWYRQSLGQGLEFLIYFQGNSAPDKSGLPSDRFSAERTGGSVSTLTIQRTQQEDSAVYLCASSRTGGSNTEAFFGQGTRLTVV.

This clone showed up just a few times. The rearrangement links TRBV7-2 to TRBJ2-3, with D possibly being TRBD2 (7 bases). Trimming stripped 0 bases from V and 5 bases from J, with 15 bases between. Germline lookup yields CDR1 SGHTA and CDR2 FQGNSA. This CDR3 contains 16 residues. CDR3 amino acids: CASSLAEGGPGDTQYF. CDR3 nucleotide sequence: TGTGCCAGCAGCTTAGCCGAGGGGGGGCCAGGAGATACGCAGTATTTT.

This clone has only one observation. The chain joins TRBV7-8 to TRBJ1-1; no definite D call. Germline assignment: CDR1 SGHVS and CDR2 FQNEAQ. Trimming pared 4 bases from V and 0 bases from J, leaving 6 bases between. The CDR3 is made up of 13 amino acids. For the CDR3, the DNA is TGTGCCAGCAGCTACGGAGTGAACACTGAAGCTTTCTTT. Encoded protein: CASSYGVNTEAFF. The variable domain in full, with the rest retrieved from reference TRBV7-8 and TRBJ1-1, is GAGVSQSPRYKVAKRGQDVALRCDPISGHVSLFWYQQALGQGPEFLTYFQNEAQLDKSGLPSDRFFAERPEGSVSTLKIQRTQQEDSAVYLCASSYGVNTEAFFGQGTRLTVV.

This clone turned up a few times. V is TRBV5-1 and J is TRBJ2-7; TRBD2 agrees at 8 bases. With 0 bases clipped from V and 3 bases from J, the junction kept 2 bases outside the gene matches. Germline CDR1 reads SGHRS; CDR2 reads YFSETQ. This CDR3 has 14 residues. The CDR3 DNA follows: TGCGCCAGCAGCTTGGGAACTAGCGGCTACGAGCAGTACTTC. Translation gives CASSLGTSGYEQYF.

The CDR3 DNA reads as TGTGCCAGCAGCTTAGGTATAGGCAGGACAGGGCCGATGGGGACCCAGTACTTC. It translates to CASSLGIGRTGPMGTQYF. The gene calls are TRBV7-2 and TRBJ2-5; 8 positions match TRBD1. This CDR3 contains 18 residues. Germline loops: CDR1 SGHTA, CDR2 FQGNSA. The V and J ends lost 1 base and 7 bases, in that order; junction bases with no gene match: 17.

This clone was picked up one time. The V and J genes are TRBV5-8 and TRBJ1-5; 10 bases map to TRBD1. V shed 4 bases and J 6 bases; nucleotides not matched to a gene: 10. The CDR3 runs 16 residues. Per the germline V gene, CDR1 is SGHTS and CDR2 is YDEGEE. The CDR3 region is CASSGGQGGYRQPQHF. The DNA of the CDR3 is TGTGCCAGCAGCGGCGGACAGGGGGGATATCGTCAGCCCCAGCATTTT.

In this sample, this clone turned up once. The rearrangement links TRBV6-5 to TRBJ1-4; D possibly corresponds to TRBD1 (5 bases). Germline CDR1 reads MNHEY; CDR2 reads SVGAGI. This CDR3 has 13 residues. V shed 0 bases and J shed 9 bases, with 8 bases lying between them. CDR3 DNA: TGTGCCAGCAGTTACTCGTCAGGGCAAAAACTGTTTTTT. Its protein is CASSYSSGQKLFF.

The chain links TRBV29-1 to TRBJ2-1; TRBD2 aligns across 16 bases. V was pared by 6 bases and J by 8 bases, with 13 bases of the junction left unmatched. This CDR3 is built from 17 residues. The germline gives CDR1 SQVTM, CDR2 ANQGSEA. DNA of the CDR3: TGCAGCGTCGTAATCCCGGGACTAGCGGGAGGGGTCCATGAGCAGTTCTTC. Encoded protein: CSVVIPGLAGGVHEQFF.

Note on this clone: Germline and junction disagree at one end, which may indicate a read error. The gene calls are TRBV7-9 and TRBJ1-1, with D uncertain. Germline CDR1 SEHNR, CDR2 FQNEAQ (reference sequence). The CDR3 extends over 12 amino acids. DNA of the CDR3: TGTGCCAGCACCTTACAGAACACTGAAGCTTTCTTT. It yields the protein CASTLQNTEAFF.

This chain joins TRBV7-2 and TRBJ1-2; TRBD1 is a possible D gene (6 bases). Trimming removed 3 bases at V and 0 bases at J, with 11 bases between. CDR1 and CDR2 (germline): SGHTA, FQGNSA. The CDR3 loop spans 15 amino acids. For the CDR3, the DNA is TGTGCCAGCAGCTTTAAGGGGGATACTAACTATGGCTACACCTTC. It encodes CASSFKGDTNYGYTF.

The V call is TRBV19, the J call TRBJ1-5; 8 nucleotides agree with TRBD1. The trim removed 7 bases at V and 7 bases at J, leaving 9 bases unmatched. Germline V gene lookup returns CDR1 LNHDA and CDR2 SQIVND (reference sequence). The CDR3 covers 14 residues. CDR3 sequence: CASNPGQEIQPQHF. CDR3 in DNA: TGTGCCAGTAACCCGGGACAGGAGATACAGCCCCAGCATTTT.

The CDR3, as DNA: TGTGCCAGTAGCGCGGGACTCGTAGGGGAAAAACTGTTTTTT. Residues: CASSAGLVGEKLFF. The chain carries TRBV19 and TRBJ1-4; weak D call: TRBD1 (5 bases). The germline V gene encodes CDR1 LNHDA and CDR2 SQIVND (reference sequence). Trimming pared 6 bases from V and 8 bases from J, leaving 16 bases between. The CDR3 runs 14 residues.

This clone turned up a few times. This sequence joins TRBV5-1 and TRBJ2-1; 9 positions match TRBD2. CDR3 length: 18 amino acids. Unmatched junction bases numbered 11, after V lost 3 bases and J lost 1 base. The germline V gene encodes CDR1 SGHRS and CDR2 YFSETQ. The CDR3 loop reads CASSWGLAHEGSYNEQFF. Written as DNA, the CDR3 is TGCGCCAGCAGCTGGGGACTAGCCCACGAGGGATCCTACAATGAGCAGTTCTTC.

The chain combines TRBV9 with TRBJ2-5; TRBD2 agrees at 7 bases. The CDR3 consists of 17 residues. The trim removed 3 bases at V and 1 base at J, leaving 12 bases unmatched. The germline CDR1 and CDR2 sequences are SGDLS and YYNGEE. The CDR3, as DNA: TGTGCCAGCAGCGGCACATCGTGGCGCGGGGGCCAAGAGACCCAGTACTTC. Protein product: CASSGTSWRGGQETQYF.